This T cell receptor (beta chain) stems from a study of shared T cell receptors in the human thymus. The protocol was immunoSEQ multiplex PCR, while the TCRdb copy is restricted to in-frame clones and leaves out a portion. Seen here are hundreds of thousands of clones, roughly 86% observed once, and the top ten hold about 0.0094%. Germline V gene lookup returns CDR1 SEHNR and CDR2 FQNEAQ (reference sequence). This CDR3 contains 14 residues. V was clipped by 5 bases and J by 1 base; unmatched bases: 3. These data also featured in a second study, about human thymus T cells. Turning to that study: The donor group consisted of healthy Finnish infants who were having corrective surgery for congenital heart defects. Thymus tissue for the work was resected from patients undergoing corrective heart surgery. Thymic and blood repertoires seemed to favor certain V and J genes. Highly overlapping thymic repertoires in unrelated individuals were reported by related research.

The chain is built from TRBV7-9 and TRBJ2-7, with 9 bases identical to TRBD1. The clonotype was recovered from a boy under three years old with a congenital heart defect. Material: thymocytes. CDR3 region: CASSTQGASYEQYF. CDR3 bases: TGTGCCAGCAGCACACAGGGGGCTTCCTACGAGCAGTACTTC.